This T cell receptor (beta chain) was sequenced during a study of T cells in Graves' hyperthyroidism and ophthalmopathy. Study-level information: Before treatment of any kind, peripheral blood was taken at initial diagnosis. Broader study findings: Most clonotypes expanded in thyroid above 0.001 were likewise present in blood. A 13 V-J model separated ophthalmopathy from stable hyperthyroidism.

This clonotype was seen many times. Its antigen is unidentified. From RNA transcripts, TCR beta CDR3 regions were amplified. A first-round RT-PCR of the TCR CDR3 used the HTBI primer set. One entry per CDR3 protein results from TCRdb running MiXCR on the multiplex PCR reads. The table has approximately 700,000 distinct CDR3 sequences, about a sixth seen once. Germline CDR1 is DFQATT and CDR2 is SNEGSKA (reference sequence). The CDR3 loop spans 13 amino acids. V dropped 6 bases and J dropped 0 bases, with 10 bases sitting between them. Diagnosis rested on symptoms, serum thyroxine and TRAb, thyroid ultrasound, and orbital computed tomography.

The sequence came from a young man with Graves' hyperthyroidism. Sequenced: blood. The genes are TRBV20-1 and TRBJ2-3, with D possibly matching TRBD2 (6 bases). The CDR3 sequence: CSASGLSTDTQYF. The CDR3 bases are TGCAGTGCGAGTGGACTAAGCACAGATACGCAGTATTTT.